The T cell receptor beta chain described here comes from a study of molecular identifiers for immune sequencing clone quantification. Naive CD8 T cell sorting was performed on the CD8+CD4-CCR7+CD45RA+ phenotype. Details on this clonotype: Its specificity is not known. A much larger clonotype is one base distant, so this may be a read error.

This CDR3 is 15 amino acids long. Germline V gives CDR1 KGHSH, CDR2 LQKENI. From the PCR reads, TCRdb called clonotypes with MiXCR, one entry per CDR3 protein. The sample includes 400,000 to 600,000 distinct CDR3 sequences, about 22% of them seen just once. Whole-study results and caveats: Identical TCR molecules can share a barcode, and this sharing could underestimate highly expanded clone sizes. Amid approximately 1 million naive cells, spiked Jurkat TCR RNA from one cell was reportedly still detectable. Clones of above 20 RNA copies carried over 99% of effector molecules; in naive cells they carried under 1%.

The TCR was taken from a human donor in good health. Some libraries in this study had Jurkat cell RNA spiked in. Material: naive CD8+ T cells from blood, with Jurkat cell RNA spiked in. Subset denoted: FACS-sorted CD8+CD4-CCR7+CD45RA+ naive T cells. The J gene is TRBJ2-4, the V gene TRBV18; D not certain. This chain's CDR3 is CASSPPGLAKNTQYF. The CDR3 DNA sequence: TGTGCCAGCTCACCACCGGGGTTGGCCAAAAACACTCAGTACTTC.